A selection of T cell receptor beta chains follows, all from one sample in a study of T cells after yellow fever vaccination. A single record per CDR3 protein comes from TCRdb applying MiXCR to the 5' RACE reads. The sample lists roughly 400,000 distinct CDR3 sequences, over 15% occurring once. Sequencing was performed on PBMCs, taken before the yellow fever booster vaccination. The source is a man aged 18 to 30 who received the YFV17D yellow fever vaccine. CDR3s include the opening cysteine and the closing phenylalanine or tryptophan. The order of the fields is D gene, V gene, clone size, J gene, CDR3 DNA, CDR3 protein. D genes are given only for firm matches. The size field is filled for only some rows; it gives once, few, many or a size class.

>-|TRBV25-1|-|TRBJ1-4
TGTGCCAGCAGTGAATCCGGGGATGAAAAACTGTTTTTT
CASSESGDEKLFF
>TRBD1|TRBV5-1|-|TRBJ1-6
TGCGCCAGCAGCTTGGGGGACAGTTTAAGGCCCCTCCACTTT
CASSLGDSLRPLHF
>-|TRBV5-5|-|TRBJ1-2
TGTGCCAGCAGCTTGGCCCAGGGTTTCGGCTATGGCTACACCTTC
CASSLAQGFGYGYTF
>-|TRBV12-3/TRBV12-4|-|TRBJ2-1
TGTGCCAGCAGGCCAAGTCGGAGCTCCTACAATGAGCAGTTCTTC
CASRPSRSSYNEQFF
>-|TRBV5-1|-|TRBJ1-1
TGCGCCAGCAGCTTCTTCGGGGGTATGAACACTGAAGCTTTCTTT
CASSFFGGMNTEAFF
>-|TRBV5-1|many|TRBJ1-2
TGCGCCAGCAGTCAGGATAACTATGGCTACACCTTC
CASSQDNYGYTF
>-|TRBV5-1|-|TRBJ1-2
TGCGCCAGCAGCTTCGTTCAGGGCAACTATGGCTACACCTTC
CASSFVQGNYGYTF
>TRBD1|TRBV15|-|TRBJ2-2
TGTGCCACCAGCAGAGTTGCAGGGGGCCACGGGGAGCTGTTTTTT
CATSRVAGGHGELFF
>-|TRBV20-1|-|TRBJ1-5
TGCAGTGCTAGACCCCCTGTCCATGGGGTTAGCAATCAGCCCCAGCATTTT
CSARPPVHGVSNQPQHF
>-|TRBV7-3|-|TRBJ2-7
TGTGCCAGCAGCTTACACGGTAACGAGCAGTACTTC
CASSLHGNEQYF
>TRBD1|TRBV5-4|-|TRBJ1-1
TGTGCCAGCAGCTCGCTTTTCCGGGACAGAAACACTGAAGCTTTCTTT
CASSSLFRDRNTEAFF
>-|TRBV27|-|TRBJ2-2
TGTGCCAGCAGGAAAACCGGGGAAAACACCGGGGAGCTGTTTTTT
CASRKTGENTGELFF
>TRBD1|TRBV29-1|-|TRBJ2-3
TGCAGCGGACAGGGGGCCCCCACAGATACGCAGTATTTT
CSGQGAPTDTQYF
>-|TRBV29-1|many|TRBJ2-5
TGCAGCGTTGAAGTAGTGGCCCCAGGGGCCCAGTACTTC
CSVEVVAPGAQYF
>TRBD1|TRBV24-1|few|TRBJ2-3
TGTGCCACCGGTCCAGGACAGGGACGCACAGATACGCAGTATTTT
CATGPGQGRTDTQYF
>-|TRBV7-2|-|TRBJ2-3
TGTGCCAGCAGCTTGGCGGGACATACGCAGTATTTT
CASSLAGHTQYF
>-|TRBV29-1|-|TRBJ2-1
TGCAGCGTTGGGGGCGGGGGCTTCTACAATGAGCAGTTCTTC
CSVGGGGFYNEQFF
>TRBD1|TRBV2|few|TRBJ1-2
TGTGCCAGCAATTGGGACAGAGTTAACTATGGCTACACCTTC
CASNWDRVNYGYTF
>-|TRBV6-5|-|TRBJ1-5
TGTGCCAGCAGTAGTCATCAGCCCCAGCATTTT
CASSSHQPQHF
>TRBD2|TRBV18|-|TRBJ2-7
TGTGCCAGCTCACCGCCCGGTAGCGGGGGACACTACGAGCAGTACTTC
CASSPPGSGGHYEQYF
>TRBD1|TRBV6-5|-|TRBJ1-6
TGTGCCAGCAGTTTCCAGGGACAGGGAACTCGATCACCCCTCCACTTT
CASSFQGQGTRSPLHF
>TRBD2|TRBV4-2|-|TRBJ2-3
TGTGCCAGCAGCCAAGATTGGGCTAGCGGGGCGACAGATACGCAGTATTTT
CASSQDWASGATDTQYF
>-|TRBV29-1|few|TRBJ1-1
TGCAGCGTAAGTTCTGTCGCTCCAGGCCCTATAGCCACTGAAGCTTTCTTT
CSVSSVAPGPIATEAFF
>TRBD2|TRBV4-3|-|TRBJ2-1
TGCGCCAGCAGCGTTGGCGGGGGTGGCCAGTTCTTC
CASSVGGGGQFF
>TRBD1|TRBV6-5|few|TRBJ2-1
TGTGCCAGCAGTGGAGGACAGGGGACCGCTGAGCAGTTCTTC
CASSGGQGTAEQFF
>-|TRBV2|-|TRBJ2-5
TGTGCCAGCAGACATGACAGCAACCAAGAGACCCAGTACTTC
CASRHDSNQETQYF
>-|TRBV12-3/TRBV12-4|few|TRBJ1-1
TGTGCCAGCAGTTCGGGCTGGAACACTGAAGCTTTCTTT
CASSSGWNTEAFF
>-|TRBV18|once|TRBJ2-5
TGTGCCAGCTCACCGCAGAGCCCCCCGTCGGTAGAGACCCAGTACTTC
CASSPQSPPSVETQYF
>TRBD2|TRBV20-1|-|TRBJ2-5
TGCAGTGCTAGATCCTTGAGGGTAGCGGGCGAGCAAGAGACCCAGTACTTC
CSARSLRVAGEQETQYF
>TRBD2|TRBV6-2/TRBV6-3|few|TRBJ2-1
TGTGCCAGCAGTTGGCTAGCGGGGGGAGGCAATGAGCAGTTCTTC
CASSWLAGGGNEQFF
>TRBD1|TRBV6-5|few|TRBJ1-2
TGTGCCAGCAGAAGTGACAGGGCAGCCTATGGCTACACCTTC
CASRSDRAAYGYTF
>-|TRBV6-5|few|TRBJ2-7
TGTGCCAGCAGCCCCCGGGACTCGATTTCCTACGAGCAGTACTTC
CASSPRDSISYEQYF
>-|TRBV10-3|-|TRBJ1-6
TGTGCCATCAGTGAGTCGAGTAATTCACCCCTCCACTTT
CAISESSNSPLHF
>-|TRBV29-1|few|TRBJ1-5
TGCAGCGGTGGACAGATCGGTCAGCCCCAGCATTTT
CSGGQIGQPQHF
>-|TRBV4-3|-|TRBJ1-6
TGCGCCAGCAGCCAACAAGGGCCTTCGGGGCCCCTCCACTTT
CASSQQGPSGPLHF
>-|TRBV7-9|-|TRBJ2-5
TGTGCCAGCAGCCGGAGAAAAGAGTACCAAGAGACCCAGTACTTC
CASSRRKEYQETQYF
>-|TRBV6-6|few|TRBJ1-1
TGTGCCAGCAGTAGGGGGGGGTACACTGAAGCTTTCTTT
CASSRGGYTEAFF
>-|TRBV6-5|-|TRBJ2-7
TGTGCCAGTCAGGGGCGGTACGAGCAGTACTTC
CASQGRYEQYF
>TRBD1|TRBV24-1|many|TRBJ1-5
TGTGCCACCAGTGATTCTAGGACAGGCGCTAATCAGCCCCAGCATTTT
CATSDSRTGANQPQHF